These 2 T cell receptor beta chains were sequenced from one sample in a study of T cell repertoires in cytomegalovirus infection. TCRdb re-called the reads through MiXCR, storing one row per CDR3 protein. Here the sample spans about 110,000 distinct CDR3 sequences, 42% being singletons. Their cognate antigens are unknown. Sample: CD8+ T cells from cultured PBMCs, taken from culture after CMV antigen stimulation. The receptor source for this set is a human donor in good health (CMV status not recorded). Some clones in this sample may be carry-over from other donors' samples.

The chain links TRBV2 to TRBJ2-1, with D perhaps assigned TRBD1 or TRBD2 (6 bases each). The V and J ends lost 4 bases and 5 bases respectively, with 15 bases between them. The CDR3 is 15 residues long. Germline V gene sequence: CDR1 SNHLY, CDR2 FYNNEI. DNA for the CDR3: TGTGCCAGCAGTGGAGGAGGGGGGTCGAACAATGAGCAGTTCTTC. Its translation: CASSGGGGSNNEQFF.

V and J are TRBV11-3 and TRBJ2-7; D ambiguous. Germline lookup yields CDR1 SGHNT and CDR2 YENEEA. The V gene lost 5 bases and the J gene lost 2 bases, with 13 bases spanning the gap. The CDR3 is 14 residues long. CDR3 in amino acids: CASSETVTPYEQYF. The CDR3 DNA reads as TGTGCCAGCAGCGAGACGGTCACACCCTACGAGCAGTACTTC.